The source of this T cell receptor (beta chain) is a study of cytomegalovirus exposure and HLA in healthy donors. General study results and limits: Rare sequences made up most TCRs, while some public TCRs were found in many donors. In a later analysis, first-cohort TCR clusters were found to tend to co-occur in the approximately 120 validation repertoires. Specificity for CMV antigens was confirmed in vitro for a few of the CMV-associated chains.

This table comes from immunoSEQ multiplex PCR, and its TCRdb copy is limited to in-frame clones, with some not included. This table has fewer than 350,000 clones, 85% to 90% appearing once. For this clone: As yet, its antigen is unknown.

The receptor's source is a woman in her late teens or twenties in good health and CMV-seronegative. The specimen was PBMCs.

The CDR3 DNA follows: TGCGCCAGCAGCCAAGATTTTGATGACAGTGGAGTTTCCGGGGAGCTGTTTTTT. Amino acids: CASSQDFDDSGVSGELFF. The chain couples TRBV4-3 to TRBJ2-2; D perhaps matches TRBD1 (5 bases). The ends were cut back, 0 bases at V and 6 bases at J, with 20 bases in the middle. Germline assignment: CDR1 LGHNA and CDR2 YSLEER. The CDR3 sequence is 18 residues long.